One and the same sample provided the 13 T cell receptor beta chains below, sequenced in a study of CD8 T cells in ankylosing spondylitis (TCRdb year 2017). The library came from 5' RACE. Sequencing used an Illumina HiSeq 2500. TCRdb reran the public reads through fastp at Q25 and MiXCR, keeping productive beta chains. Rows matching on CDR3 protein sequence are summarized as one entry with the most common DNA and genes. Within this sample are about 240,000 distinct CDR3 sequences, with approximately 8.4% of them counted one time only. Of the sample, around 4.4% is held by the ten largest clones. Sequenced: blood, either unsorted or a sorted T cell fraction (not recorded which). The receptor source for this set is a female donor with ankylosing spondylitis or in good health (not recorded which).

In the case of this clonotype: The junction differs from germline at one of its ends, possibly a read error. The chain employs TRBV9 and TRBJ2-7, with D perhaps being TRBD1 or TRBD2 (5 bases each). CDR3 length equals 15 residues. CDR1 is SGDLS, CDR2 YYNGEE, per germline. In DNA form, the CDR3 reads TGTGCCAGCAGCGGGGGGTCGTACTTCACCTACGGGCAGTACTTC. Encoded protein: CASSGGSYFTYGQYF.

This clonotype was detected many times. The V call is TRBV11-2, the J call TRBJ2-7; tentative D call: TRBD2 (6 bases). Germline CDR1 and CDR2: SGHAT and FQNNGV. V shed 2 bases and J shed 5 bases, with 34 bases lying between them. The CDR3 sequence is 21 residues long. Here the CDR3 DNA reads TGTGCCAGCAGCTTACGATGGCCTGGAGGCGGGGTTTCCATAGCATCGAACGAGCAGTACTTC. Protein sequence: CASSLRWPGGGVSIASNEQYF.

Concerning this clonotype: A much larger clone is a single base away; this may be a read error. This sequence joins TRBV12-3 or TRBV12-4 and TRBJ1-1, with a tentative D call TRBD1 (6 bases). Trimming stripped 3 bases from V and 5 bases from J, with 16 bases between. The CDR3 has 15 residues. CDR3 DNA: TGTGCCAGCAGTTTGGAGGGAGGGGGGGAGACTGAAGCTTTCTTT. Its translation is CASSLEGGGETEAFF.

This clonotype was observed at least ten times. This chain uses TRBV30 with TRBJ2-3, with TRBD2 identical over 10 bases. This CDR3 is 22 amino acids long. The germline V gene encodes CDR1 GTSNPN and CDR2 SVGIG (reference sequence). V shed 0 bases, J shed 5 bases, and the junction held 26 bases outside the gene matches. The CDR3 spells CAWSVPRLPGLASSPPEDTQYF. In nucleotides, the CDR3 is TGTGCCTGGAGTGTACCCAGGCTACCGGGACTAGCGTCTTCCCCTCCGGAAGATACGCAGTATTTT.

There are many counts of this clonotype. The chain combines TRBV20-1 with TRBJ2-1, with 8 bases matching TRBD2. CDR1 DFQATT and CDR2 SNEGSKA come from the germline V gene (reference sequence). The CDR3 length is 13 residues. V shed 6 bases, J shed 6 bases, and the junction held 7 bases outside the gene matches. The CDR3 loop is CSAKVAGLNEQFF. The CDR3 bases are TGCAGTGCGAAAGTAGCGGGACTCAATGAGCAGTTCTTC.

This clonotype was picked up many times. J is TRBJ2-6 and V is TRBV5-1; tentatively, D is TRBD1 (5 bases). Germline lookup yields CDR1 SGHRS and CDR2 YFSETQ. There are 16 residues in the CDR3. V lost 4 bases to trimming and J lost 4 bases, with 15 bases between them. Here the CDR3 DNA reads TGCGCCAGCAGCCCCGTTTTGGGGCTCGGGGCCAACGTCCTGACTTTC. This codes for CASSPVLGLGANVLTF.

Comment on this clonotype: One base away lies a much larger clone, so this may be a sequencing read error. The chain links TRBV19 to TRBJ1-2; D unresolved. The CDR3 length is 13 residues. Germline V gives CDR1 LNHDA, CDR2 SQIVND (reference sequence). Here the CDR3 reads CASSIGPPDGHTF. CDR3 nucleotides: TGTGCCAGTAGTATAGGCCCACCGGATGGCCACACCTTC.

This chain links TRBV20-1 with TRBJ2-1; 11 nucleotides agree with TRBD2. Looked up from germline, CDR1 is DFQATT and CDR2 is SNEGSKA (reference sequence). Germline trimming cut 8 bases from V and 7 bases from J; bases unmatched to any gene: 16. The CDR3 contains 16 residues. The CDR3 DNA reads as TGCAGTCGGACGTCTAGCGGGAGGACCGGGGTAAATGAGCAGTTCTTC. As protein: CSRTSSGRTGVNEQFF.

This clonotype was counted at least ten times. The J gene is TRBJ2-7, the V gene TRBV3-1; D uncertain. Germline V gives CDR1 LGHDT, CDR2 YNNKEL (reference sequence). V was pared by 0 bases and J by 4 bases, with 7 bases between. The CDR3 extends over 13 amino acids. CDR3 region: CASSQDSKYEQYF. Written as DNA, the CDR3 is TGTGCCAGCAGCCAAGACAGTAAATACGAGCAGTACTTC.

This clonotype was counted at least ten times. The gene calls are TRBV29-1 and TRBJ2-3; 7 bases align to TRBD2. The trim removed 6 bases at V and 4 bases at J, leaving 10 bases unmatched. The CDR3 runs to 14 residues. CDR1 and CDR2 from the germline V gene are SQVTM and ANQGSEA. The CDR3 region is CSVSQGGSADTQYF. CDR3 nucleotides: TGCAGCGTGAGTCAAGGCGGGAGCGCAGATACGCAGTATTTT.

The chain employs TRBV7-9 and TRBJ1-2; D not resolved. Germline CDR1 is SEHNR and CDR2 is FQNEAQ (reference sequence). The CDR3 contains 15 residues. The germline V and J ends were trimmed by 1 base and 5 bases, with 14 bases remaining between them. CDR3 coding DNA: TGTGCCAGCAGCTTAGGGACTCCCACCAATTATGGCTACACCTTC. Protein sequence: CASSLGTPTNYGYTF.

The V and J genes are TRBV7-2 and TRBJ1-5; no reliable D call. Germline CDR1 and CDR2: SGHTA and FQGNSA. The V end was cut by 3 bases, the J end by 1 base, with 10 bases between. The CDR3 runs 15 residues. The CDR3 here is CASSLDGQSNQPQHF. CDR3 in DNA: TGTGCCAGCAGCTTGGACGGGCAGAGCAATCAGCCCCAGCATTTT.

This clonotype appeared many times. The V and J genes are TRBV6-5 and TRBJ2-7; the D gene is possibly TRBD1 (6 bases). Trimming left V 10 bases short and J 7 bases short, with 14 bases between. The CDR3 is 11 residues long. Per germline, CDR1 MNHEY and CDR2 SVGAGI. This CDR3 is CATVGAWEQYF. The CDR3 region has the DNA TGTGCCACCGTGGGGGCGTGGGAGCAGTACTTC.